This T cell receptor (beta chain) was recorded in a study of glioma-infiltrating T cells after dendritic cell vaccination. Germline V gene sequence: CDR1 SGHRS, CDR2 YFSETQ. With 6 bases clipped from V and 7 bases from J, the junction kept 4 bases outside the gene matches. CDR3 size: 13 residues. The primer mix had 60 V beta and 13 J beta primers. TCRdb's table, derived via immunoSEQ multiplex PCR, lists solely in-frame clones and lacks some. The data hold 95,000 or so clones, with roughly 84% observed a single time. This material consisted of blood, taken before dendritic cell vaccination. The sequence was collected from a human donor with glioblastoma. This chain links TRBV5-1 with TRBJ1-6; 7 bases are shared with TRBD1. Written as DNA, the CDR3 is TGCGCCAGCAACCCAGGGGGGAATTCACCCCTCCACTTT. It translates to CASNPGGNSPLHF.